Below are 18 T cell receptor beta chains sequenced from a single sample in a study of T cells in localized non-small cell lung cancer (TCRdb year 2020). Preparation of the library involved the immunoSEQ multiplex PCR assay. Held by TCRdb, this immuneACCESS table contains in-frame sequences only and omits some clones. Under half of the omission traces to an unresolved V gene where checked; the cause of the rest is unknown. The sample data list 20,000 to 25,000 clones, and about 90% of these were observed just once. The ten largest clones take up over 6.5% of the sample. The input for sequencing was peripheral blood, taken before any cancer treatment. Receptors originate from a male donor older than 55 with stage I squamous cell lung carcinoma.

The chain is built from TRBV4-1 and TRBJ1-2; a weak D match, TRBD1 (5 bases). The CDR3 sequence is 16 residues long. Trimming cost V 0 bases and J 8 bases, with 19 bases left between them. Germline assignment: CDR1 MGHRA and CDR2 YSYEKL. The CDR3 reads CASSQDIMAAGVGYTF. CDR3 coding DNA: TGCGCCAGCAGCCAAGATATTATGGCAGCGGGGGTGGGCTACACCTTC.

This chain joins TRBV9 and TRBJ2-1; no clear D. CDR3 length: 13 residues. The V end lost 0 bases, the J end lost 7 bases, and 8 bases lay between the germline ends. Looked up from germline, CDR1 is SGDLS and CDR2 is YYNGEE. The chain's CDR3 is CASSVDWRNEQFF. DNA of the CDR3: TGTGCCAGCAGCGTAGATTGGCGGAATGAGCAGTTCTTC.

Notes on this clone: The sample carries other DNA sequences with the same CDR3. This rearrangement joins TRBV5-4 to TRBJ2-5; D gene uncertain. This CDR3 has 12 amino acids. The V end lost 2 bases, the J end lost 0 bases, and 2 bases lay between the germline ends. Germline V gene sequence: CDR1 SGHNT, CDR2 YYREEE (reference sequence). CDR3 residues: CASSLDQETQYF. In DNA, the CDR3 is TGTGCCAGCAGCTTAGACCAAGAGACCCAGTACTTC.

V and J are TRBV7-6 and TRBJ2-3; the match to TRBD2 covers 9 bases. The CDR3 has 15 amino acids. Germline V CDR1 and CDR2: SGHVS, FNYEAQ. V trimming: 11 bases; J trimming: 10 bases; junction bases outside the gene matches: 19. The CDR3 DNA follows: TGTGCCTACAAGGAGAAGGGTAGCGGGGGCGAACCGCAGTATTTT. Translated, it gives CAYKEKGSGGEPQYF.

The chain joins TRBV6-5 to TRBJ2-5; D perhaps matches TRBD2 (7 bases). V lost 6 bases and J lost 5, with 13 bases in between. The CDR3 runs 13 residues. Germline CDR1 is MNHEY and CDR2 is SVGAGI. CDR3 nucleotide sequence: TGTGCCAGCAGCCGGGGGGCCCGCGAGACCCAGTACTTC. It encodes CASSRGARETQYF.

The chain carries TRBV28 and TRBJ1-2; TRBD1 agrees at 8 bases. This CDR3 has 16 amino acids. CDR1 and CDR2 from the germline V gene are MDHEN and SYDVKM. V was clipped by 2 bases and J by 5 bases; unmatched bases: 10. The CDR3 DNA reads as TGTGCCAGCAGTTTAGAGGGTGGACAGGGAGGGTATGGCTACACCTTC. Amino acids: CASSLEGGQGGYGYTF.

The chain recombines TRBV10-2 with TRBJ2-7; perhaps TRBD1 as D (5 bases). CDR1 is WSHSY and CDR2 is SAAADI in the germline V gene. V shed 6 bases and J shed 4 bases, with 13 bases lying between them. CDR3 size: 13 residues. The CDR3 coding sequence is TGCGCCAGCAGGAAGGGGTTAGGGTACGAGCAGTACTTC. Translating gives CASRKGLGYEQYF.

V is TRBV7-2 and J is TRBJ2-1; D is ambiguous. V gave up 1 base and J gave up 7 bases, with 8 bases separating them. Looked up from germline, CDR1 is SGHTA and CDR2 is FQGNSA. The CDR3 sequence is 13 residues long. The CDR3 DNA reads as TGTGCCAGCAGCTTAGACAGACGAAATGAGCAGTTCTTC. Protein product: CASSLDRRNEQFF.

This chain joins TRBV4-2 and TRBJ2-7; perhaps TRBD1 as D (5 bases). Deletions cut 0 bases from V and 2 bases from J, with 14 bases between. There are 16 residues in the CDR3. The germline CDR1 and CDR2 sequences are LGHNA and YNFKEQ. CDR3 sequence: CASSQDVGRGAYEQYF. In DNA form, the CDR3 reads TGTGCCAGCAGCCAAGATGTGGGAAGGGGCGCCTACGAGCAGTACTTC.

This sequence joins TRBV19 and TRBJ1-2; 9 bases fit TRBD1. Germline-derived CDR1 and CDR2 are LNHDA and SQIVND (reference sequence). The V segment lost 6 bases and the J segment 6 bases; nucleotides outside the gene matches: 5. The CDR3 covers 13 residues. The CDR3 loop reads CASSSRTGDGYTF. In DNA form, the CDR3 reads TGTGCCAGTAGCTCACGGACAGGGGATGGCTACACCTTC.

The CDR3: CASSQNRDRGWTGELFF. The DNA for the CDR3 is TGTGCCAGCAGTCAAAACCGGGACAGGGGATGGACCGGGGAGCTGTTTTTT. The chain employs TRBV25-1 and TRBJ2-2; the match to TRBD1 covers 10 bases. Germline V lookup: CDR1 MGHDK, CDR2 SYGVNS. There are 17 residues in the CDR3. V dropped 5 bases and J dropped 5; count of bases not matched to a gene: 11.

The chain joins TRBV6-5 to TRBJ1-5, with 8 bases identical to TRBD1. The CDR3 totals 15 residues. J lost 7 bases, V lost 6 bases, and 11 bases had no gene match. Per the germline V gene, CDR1 is MNHEY and CDR2 is SVGAGI. DNA for the CDR3: TGTGCCAGCAGGGCCACCCGGACAGGGCAACAGCCCCAGCATTTT. It specifies CASRATRTGQQPQHF.

This rearrangement joins TRBV19 to TRBJ2-5; D is undetermined. This CDR3 comprises 13 residues. V gave up 6 bases and J gave up 5 bases, with 13 bases separating them. From germline, CDR1 is LNHDA and CDR2 SQIVND (reference sequence). The CDR3 DNA is TGTGCCAGTAGCCCGGGTCACCTGGAGACCCAGTACTTC. Residues: CASSPGHLETQYF.

The rearrangement links TRBV7-3 to TRBJ2-2; possible D gene TRBD2, 5 bases. Germline assignment: CDR1 SGHTA and CDR2 FQGTGA. The germline V and J ends were trimmed by 5 bases and 3 bases, with 7 bases remaining between them. CDR3 length: 13 residues. The CDR3 DNA sequence: TGTGCCAGCAGCCAAGCGGACACCGGGGAGCTGTTTTTT. This encodes CASSQADTGELFF.

For this clone: One end of the junction is discordant with germline, which a read error may explain. V gene TRBV7-2 combines with J gene TRBJ1-6; D remains unclear. CDR1 is SGHTA and CDR2 is FQGNSA in the germline V gene. The CDR3 loop spans 15 amino acids. CDR3 nucleotide sequence: TGTGCCGGCAGCGCAGAGGGCGGATTGCAGTCACCCCTCCACTTT. Its translation: CAGSAEGGLQSPLHF.

V gene TRBV7-2 combines with J gene TRBJ1-5; 7 bases agree with TRBD1. The CDR3 has 15 amino acids. The J segment lost 6 bases and the V segment lost 2 bases, leaving 7 bases of the junction unmatched. The germline V gene has CDR1 SGHTA and CDR2 FQGNSA. CDR3 region: CASSLRTGEVQPQHF. The CDR3 DNA follows: TGTGCCAGCAGCTTAAGAACAGGGGAGGTTCAGCCCCAGCATTTT.

The rearrangement joins TRBV6-1 to TRBJ1-6; D is undetermined. Germline V gives CDR1 MNHNS, CDR2 SASEGT. Trimming took off 1 base at V and 14 bases at J, with 3 bases between the two ends. The CDR3 spans 10 residues. This CDR3 reads CASSEGALHF. The CDR3 nucleotides read TGTGCCAGCAGTGAAGGGGCCCTCCACTTT.

This chain uses TRBV19 with TRBJ2-5, with TRBD2 matching over 7 bases. Germline V lookup: CDR1 LNHDA, CDR2 SQIVND (reference sequence). Trimming removed 8 bases from V and 4 bases from J; junction bases left unmatched: 1. This CDR3 is built from 11 residues. CDR3 loop: CASSGGETQYF. The CDR3 DNA reads as TGTGCCAGTTCGGGAGGAGAGACCCAGTACTTC.